This T cell receptor beta chain was obtained from a study of cytotoxic CD8 clonotypes in ibrutinib-treated CLL. Clones were sequenced by immunoSEQ multiplex PCR, and TCRdb holds only the in-frame ones, with some missing. The data show approximately 350,000 clones, over 55% seen once. Germline CDR1 reads SGHRS; CDR2 reads YFSETQ. Between the trimmed V and J ends, which lost 0 bases and 0 bases, there was a span of 19 bases. The CDR3 sequence is 18 residues long. The receptor's source is a human donor with chronic lymphocytic leukemia. The material sequenced was PBMCs, taken after 36 months of ibrutinib treatment. The chain is built from TRBV5-1 and TRBJ2-7; D perhaps matches TRBD2 (6 bases). CDR3 in amino acids: CASSLAFVATRDSYEQYF. The CDR3 DNA is TGCGCCAGCAGCTTGGCGTTCGTTGCGACTAGGGACTCCTACGAGCAGTACTTC.